This T cell receptor (beta chain) was identified in a study of cytomegalovirus exposure and HLA in healthy donors. Study observations and caveats: The CMV antigen specificity of a few CMV-associated chains was confirmed through in vitro analysis. A further, later analysis showed that HLA-associated TCR beta chains (compared with equally common others) were more clonally expanded. Per published reports, the classifier diagnosed cytomegalovirus status with high specificity and sensitivity.

The ends lost 4 bases at V and 6 bases at J; junction bases unmatched: 12. Germline loops: CDR1 SGHRS, CDR2 YFSETQ. This CDR3 is built from 16 residues. Primers: 60 Vbeta forward and 13 Jbeta reverse. Only in-frame clones appear in the TCRdb table, and some are missing; sequencing was by immunoSEQ multiplex PCR. Its table records fewer than 150,000 clones. As to this clone: The antigen is undetermined.

The sequenced sample consisted of PBMCs. The clonotype comes from a man aged 35-49 years in good health and CMV-seronegative. The chain recombines TRBV5-1 with TRBJ2-2, with TRBD1 matching 7 bases. DNA of the CDR3: TGCGCCAGCAGCATTTCCGGGACAGTCTCCGCCGGGGAGCTGTTTTTT. It yields the protein CASSISGTVSAGELFF. Full variable domain (outside the CDR3, taken from reference TRBV5-1 and TRBJ2-2): KAGVTQTPRYLIKTRGQQVTLSCSPISGHRSVSWYQQTPGQGLQFLFEYFSETQRNKGNFPGRFSGRQFSNSRSEMNVSTLELGDSALYLCASSISGTVSAGELFFGEGSRLTVL.